The 22 T cell receptor beta chains reported below all come from one sample, sequenced in a study of T cell changes during pregnancy in multiple sclerosis. The protocol was immunoSEQ multiplex PCR, while the TCRdb copy is restricted to in-frame clones and leaves out a portion. Among about 32,000 clones listed, under 95% were seen once. Sequencing was performed on CD4+ T cells from peripheral blood mononuclear cells, taken in the second trimester of pregnancy. The receptor set was obtained from a female donor with multiple sclerosis, enrolled in a pregnancy study.

The chain couples TRBV6-1 to TRBJ2-3; 10 nucleotides line up with TRBD2. Germline V gives CDR1 MNHNS, CDR2 SASEGT. V lost 10 bases to trimming and J lost 3 bases; unmatched junction nucleotides: 7. The CDR3 runs 14 residues. CDR3 sequence (DNA): TGTGCCACCAGACTAGCGGGTGGGACAGATACGCAGTATTTT. Protein sequence: CATRLAGGTDTQYF.

The rearrangement links TRBV9 to TRBJ1-5; 7 bases agree with TRBD1. The CDR3 totals 14 residues. Germline CDR1 reads SGDLS; CDR2 reads YYNGEE. V trimming: 9 bases; J trimming: 6 bases; junction bases outside the gene matches: 12. The CDR3 region is CAIPLRGLSQPQHF. CDR3 sequence (DNA): TGTGCCATCCCCCTGAGGGGGCTGAGTCAGCCCCAGCATTTT. Full variable domain (outside the CDR3, taken from reference TRBV9 and TRBJ1-5): DSGVTQTPKHLITATGQRVTLRCSPRSGDLSVYWYQQSLDQGLQFLIQYYNGEERAKGNILERFSAQQFPDLHSELNLSSLELGDSALYFCAIPLRGLSQPQHFGDGTRLSIL.

The chain combines TRBV28 with TRBJ1-5; 7 bases are shared with TRBD1. The CDR3 is 15 residues long. Germline-derived CDR1 and CDR2 are MDHEN and SYDVKM. Unmatched junction bases numbered 5, after V lost 3 bases and J lost 3 bases. Here the CDR3 DNA reads TGTGCCAGCAGTTTCAGCAGGGGGTTCAATCAGCCCCAGCATTTT. Protein product: CASSFSRGFNQPQHF.

The V gene is TRBV18, the J gene TRBJ1-2; 10 bases map to TRBD1. The trim removed 0 bases at V and 7 bases at J, leaving 11 bases unmatched. Germline V lookup: CDR1 KGHSH, CDR2 LQKENI. The CDR3 spans 17 residues. Here the CDR3 reads CASSPPGTGAVVGGYTF. The CDR3 DNA reads TGTGCCAGCTCACCACCAGGGACAGGGGCTGTGGTTGGTGGCTACACCTTC.

This sequence joins TRBV7-3 and TRBJ2-2; 9 bases fit TRBD2. Trimming removed 5 bases from V and 6 bases from J; junction bases left unmatched: 10. The CDR3 contains 16 residues. Germline CDR1 is SGHTA and CDR2 is FQGTGA. CDR3 loop: CASSPYRAGGAGELFF. The CDR3 DNA reads as TGTGCCAGCAGCCCCTATCGGGCGGGAGGGGCCGGGGAGCTGTTTTTT.

The rearrangement links TRBV11-2 to TRBJ1-5, with TRBD1 matching 7 bases. The CDR3 runs to 19 residues. V shed 3 bases, J shed 0 bases, and the junction held 14 bases outside the gene matches. The V gene's germline CDR1 is SGHAT and CDR2 FQNNGV. In nucleotides, the CDR3 is TGTGCCAGCAGCTTTACAGGGGCGATTACTAATTATAGCAATCAGCCCCAGCATTTT. It specifies CASSFTGAITNYSNQPQHF. The complete variable domain, with remaining parts taken from reference TRBV11-2 and TRBJ1-5, reads EAGVAQSPRYKIIEKRQSVAFWCNPISGHATLYWYQQILGQGPKLLIQFQNNGVVDDSQLPKDRFSAERLKGVDSTLKIQPAKLEDSAVYLCASSFTGAITNYSNQPQHFGDGTRLSIL.

The gene calls are TRBV18 and TRBJ1-1, with TRBD1 as a possible D gene (5 bases). Germline CDR1 reads KGHSH; CDR2 reads LQKENI. The V gene lost 3 bases and the J gene lost 5 bases, with 10 bases spanning the gap. This CDR3 comprises 13 residues. CDR3 bases: TGTGCCAGCTCACCCGACACAGGTACTGAAGCTTTCTTT. Amino acid sequence: CASSPDTGTEAFF. Filled out from reference TRBV18 and TRBJ1-1, the complete variable domain reads NAGVMQNPRHLVRRRGQEARLRCSPMKGHSHVYWYRQLPEEGLKFMVYLQKENIIDESGMPKERFSAEFPKEGPSILRIQQVVRGDSAAYFCASSPDTGTEAFFGQGTRLTVV.

The chain is built from TRBV5-4 and TRBJ1-1; a weak D match, TRBD1 (5 bases). Per the germline V gene, CDR1 is SGHNT and CDR2 is YYREEE (reference sequence). Trimming left V 4 bases short and J 4 bases short, with 17 bases between. The CDR3 is 15 residues long. As DNA, the CDR3 is TGTGCCAGCAGCCGTGCGACTAGGGGAGGCACTGAAGCTTTCTTT. It specifies CASSRATRGGTEAFF.

The V call is TRBV6-5, the J call TRBJ1-5, with 9 nucleotides matching TRBD1. Germline values: CDR1 MNHEY, CDR2 SVGAGI. The CDR3 runs 16 residues. V dropped 4 bases and J dropped 4; count of bases not matched to a gene: 8. This chain's CDR3 is CASSSTDRGRNQPQHF. The CDR3 coding sequence is TGTGCCAGCAGTTCCACCGACAGGGGGAGGAATCAGCCCCAGCATTTT.

The chain joins TRBV7-2 to TRBJ2-7; 7 nucleotides match TRBD2. The CDR3 consists of 18 residues. Trimming removed 1 base from V and 1 base from J; junction bases left unmatched: 13. Germline lookup yields CDR1 SGHTA and CDR2 FQGNSA. The CDR3 DNA reads TGTGCCAGCAGCTTAGTCCCAGGTTTGCGGGGGAAATCCTACGAGCAGTACTTC. Translation: CASSLVPGLRGKSYEQYF.

V and J are TRBV7-9 and TRBJ2-2; possible D gene TRBD1, 6 bases. With 5 bases removed from V and 2 bases from J, the gap between germline ends came to 12 bases. Germline CDR1 and CDR2: SEHNR and FQNEAQ (reference sequence). The CDR3 consists of 15 residues. The CDR3 nucleotides read TGTGCCAGCAGCCGCGGACAGATTAACACCGGGGAGCTGTTTTTT. It specifies CASSRGQINTGELFF.

V and J are TRBV11-3 and TRBJ2-3; TRBD2 aligns across 12 bases. Germline V gives CDR1 SGHNT, CDR2 YENEEA. V shed 0 bases and J 2 bases; nucleotides not matched to a gene: 6. CDR3 length equals 18 residues. The CDR3 sequence: CASSLDRGLAGATDTQYF. DNA of the CDR3: TGTGCCAGCAGCTTAGATCGGGGACTAGCGGGTGCCACAGATACGCAGTATTTT.

The chain recombines TRBV2 with TRBJ2-3, with D perhaps TRBD1 (7 bases). The V gene's germline CDR1 is SNHLY and CDR2 FYNNEI. The CDR3 runs 16 residues. Trimming pared 7 bases from V and 3 bases from J, leaving 20 bases between. CDR3 DNA: TGTGCCAGCAAGCCGCAACCAGGGGGGAGGACAGATACGCAGTATTTT. It yields the protein CASKPQPGGRTDTQYF.

This rearrangement joins TRBV27 to TRBJ2-1, with 13 bases matching TRBD2. Germline CDR1 reads MNHEY; CDR2 reads SMNVEV (reference sequence). The CDR3 extends over 16 amino acids. V shed 4 bases, J shed 5 bases, and the junction held 5 bases outside the gene matches. The CDR3 sequence is CASSSTSGRLDNEQFF. For the CDR3, the DNA is TGTGCCAGCAGTTCGACTAGCGGGAGGCTTGACAATGAGCAGTTCTTC.

The chain employs TRBV6-6 and TRBJ1-4; maybe TRBD1 (6 bases). The CDR3 totals 13 residues. CDR1 and CDR2 from the germline V gene are MNHNY and SVGAGI (reference sequence). The V gene lost 8 bases and the J gene lost 4 bases, with 11 bases spanning the gap. CDR3 sequence reads: CASLGQFNEKLFF. DNA for the CDR3: TGTGCCAGCCTAGGACAGTTTAATGAAAAACTGTTTTTT.

The chain carries TRBV5-1 and TRBJ2-7; 10 positions match TRBD2. Looked up from germline, CDR1 is SGHRS and CDR2 is YFSETQ. The V gene end was trimmed by 5 bases and the J gene end by 0 bases; junction bases not matched to a gene: 5. This CDR3 is built from 15 residues. The CDR3 coding sequence is TGCGCCAGCAGGGGGGGGACTAGCGTCTCCTACGAGCAGTACTTC. Protein product: CASRGGTSVSYEQYF.

The CDR3 protein is CASSDPGAQETQYF. As DNA, the CDR3 is TGTGCCAGCAGTGATCCAGGGGCACAAGAGACCCAGTACTTC. V is TRBV25-1 and J is TRBJ2-5, with D tentatively TRBD1 (6 bases). Germline V CDR1 and CDR2: MGHDK, SYGVNS. This CDR3 contains 14 residues. Deletions cut 3 bases from V and 2 bases from J, with 10 bases between.

This chain connects TRBV7-8 to TRBJ1-5, with D unclear. The CDR3 is 14 residues long. V lost 1 base to trimming and J lost 3 bases, with 7 bases between them. Germline loops: CDR1 SGHVS, CDR2 FQNEAQ. The CDR3, as DNA: TGTGCCAGCAGCTTAGAAGCTTCCAATCAGCCCCAGCATTTT. As protein: CASSLEASNQPQHF. Together with reference TRBV7-8 and TRBJ1-5, the CDR3 gives the full variable domain: GAGVSQSPRYKVAKRGQDVALRCDPISGHVSLFWYQQALGQGPEFLTYFQNEAQLDKSGLPSDRFFAERPEGSVSTLKIQRTQQEDSAVYLCASSLEASNQPQHFGDGTRLSIL.

The chain employs TRBV5-1 and TRBJ2-7, with 8 bases that match TRBD2. The CDR3 covers 15 residues. Trimming took 4 bases from V and 5 from J; bases not matched to a gene: 11. Germline CDR1 SGHRS, CDR2 YFSETQ. CDR3 sequence reads: CASSPGSGSQNEQYF. For the CDR3, the DNA is TGCGCCAGCAGCCCGGGGAGCGGGAGTCAAAACGAGCAGTACTTC.

The chain couples TRBV18 to TRBJ2-1; weak D call: TRBD2 (6 bases). The ends were cut back, 3 bases at V and 9 bases at J, with 18 bases in the middle. The CDR3 sequence is 15 residues long. Germline V lookup: CDR1 KGHSH, CDR2 LQKENI. For the CDR3, the DNA is TGTGCCAGCTCACCCCAAGGGACTGGGGGAACTGAGCAGTTCTTC. Encoded protein: CASSPQGTGGTEQFF.

V usage is TRBV5-1 and J usage is TRBJ2-1, with D maybe TRBD1 (5 bases). The CDR3 has 15 residues. V lost 4 bases, J lost 1 base, and 12 bases lay in between. Germline CDR1 SGHRS, CDR2 YFSETQ. The CDR3 loop reads CASSPAGNSYNEQFF. In nucleotides, the CDR3 is TGCGCCAGCAGCCCCGCAGGGAATTCCTACAATGAGCAGTTCTTC.

The chain carries TRBV5-1 and TRBJ2-7; 7 bases are a match to TRBD2. From germline, CDR1 is SGHRS and CDR2 YFSETQ. J gave up 4 bases and V 0 bases, and 7 bases lay outside the gene matches. The CDR3 is 15 amino acids. CDR3 residues: CASSLVGGSGYEQYF. CDR3 bases: TGCGCCAGCAGCTTGGTCGGCGGGAGCGGGTACGAGCAGTACTTC. Supplemented by reference TRBV5-1 and TRBJ2-7, the full variable domain reads KAGVTQTPRYLIKTRGQQVTLSCSPISGHRSVSWYQQTPGQGLQFLFEYFSETQRNKGNFPGRFSGRQFSNSRSEMNVSTLELGDSALYLCASSLVGGSGYEQYFGPGTRLTVT.